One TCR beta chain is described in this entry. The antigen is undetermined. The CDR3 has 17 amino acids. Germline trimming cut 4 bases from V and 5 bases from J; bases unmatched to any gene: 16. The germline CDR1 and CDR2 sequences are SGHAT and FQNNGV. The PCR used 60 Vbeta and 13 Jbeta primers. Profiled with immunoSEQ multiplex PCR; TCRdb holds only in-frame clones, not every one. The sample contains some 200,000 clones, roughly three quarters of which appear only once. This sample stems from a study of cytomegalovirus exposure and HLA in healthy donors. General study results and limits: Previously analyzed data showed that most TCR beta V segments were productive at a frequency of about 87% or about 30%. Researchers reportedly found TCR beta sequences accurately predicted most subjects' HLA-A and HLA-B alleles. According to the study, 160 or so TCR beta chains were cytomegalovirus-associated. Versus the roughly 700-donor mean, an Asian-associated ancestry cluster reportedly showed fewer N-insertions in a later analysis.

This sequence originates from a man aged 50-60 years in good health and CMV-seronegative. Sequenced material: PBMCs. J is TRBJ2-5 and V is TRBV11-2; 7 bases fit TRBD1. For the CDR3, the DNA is TGTGCCAGCAGCTCCCGCCTGACAGGGAGTAAGGCGGAGACCCAGTACTTC. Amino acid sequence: CASSSRLTGSKAETQYF.